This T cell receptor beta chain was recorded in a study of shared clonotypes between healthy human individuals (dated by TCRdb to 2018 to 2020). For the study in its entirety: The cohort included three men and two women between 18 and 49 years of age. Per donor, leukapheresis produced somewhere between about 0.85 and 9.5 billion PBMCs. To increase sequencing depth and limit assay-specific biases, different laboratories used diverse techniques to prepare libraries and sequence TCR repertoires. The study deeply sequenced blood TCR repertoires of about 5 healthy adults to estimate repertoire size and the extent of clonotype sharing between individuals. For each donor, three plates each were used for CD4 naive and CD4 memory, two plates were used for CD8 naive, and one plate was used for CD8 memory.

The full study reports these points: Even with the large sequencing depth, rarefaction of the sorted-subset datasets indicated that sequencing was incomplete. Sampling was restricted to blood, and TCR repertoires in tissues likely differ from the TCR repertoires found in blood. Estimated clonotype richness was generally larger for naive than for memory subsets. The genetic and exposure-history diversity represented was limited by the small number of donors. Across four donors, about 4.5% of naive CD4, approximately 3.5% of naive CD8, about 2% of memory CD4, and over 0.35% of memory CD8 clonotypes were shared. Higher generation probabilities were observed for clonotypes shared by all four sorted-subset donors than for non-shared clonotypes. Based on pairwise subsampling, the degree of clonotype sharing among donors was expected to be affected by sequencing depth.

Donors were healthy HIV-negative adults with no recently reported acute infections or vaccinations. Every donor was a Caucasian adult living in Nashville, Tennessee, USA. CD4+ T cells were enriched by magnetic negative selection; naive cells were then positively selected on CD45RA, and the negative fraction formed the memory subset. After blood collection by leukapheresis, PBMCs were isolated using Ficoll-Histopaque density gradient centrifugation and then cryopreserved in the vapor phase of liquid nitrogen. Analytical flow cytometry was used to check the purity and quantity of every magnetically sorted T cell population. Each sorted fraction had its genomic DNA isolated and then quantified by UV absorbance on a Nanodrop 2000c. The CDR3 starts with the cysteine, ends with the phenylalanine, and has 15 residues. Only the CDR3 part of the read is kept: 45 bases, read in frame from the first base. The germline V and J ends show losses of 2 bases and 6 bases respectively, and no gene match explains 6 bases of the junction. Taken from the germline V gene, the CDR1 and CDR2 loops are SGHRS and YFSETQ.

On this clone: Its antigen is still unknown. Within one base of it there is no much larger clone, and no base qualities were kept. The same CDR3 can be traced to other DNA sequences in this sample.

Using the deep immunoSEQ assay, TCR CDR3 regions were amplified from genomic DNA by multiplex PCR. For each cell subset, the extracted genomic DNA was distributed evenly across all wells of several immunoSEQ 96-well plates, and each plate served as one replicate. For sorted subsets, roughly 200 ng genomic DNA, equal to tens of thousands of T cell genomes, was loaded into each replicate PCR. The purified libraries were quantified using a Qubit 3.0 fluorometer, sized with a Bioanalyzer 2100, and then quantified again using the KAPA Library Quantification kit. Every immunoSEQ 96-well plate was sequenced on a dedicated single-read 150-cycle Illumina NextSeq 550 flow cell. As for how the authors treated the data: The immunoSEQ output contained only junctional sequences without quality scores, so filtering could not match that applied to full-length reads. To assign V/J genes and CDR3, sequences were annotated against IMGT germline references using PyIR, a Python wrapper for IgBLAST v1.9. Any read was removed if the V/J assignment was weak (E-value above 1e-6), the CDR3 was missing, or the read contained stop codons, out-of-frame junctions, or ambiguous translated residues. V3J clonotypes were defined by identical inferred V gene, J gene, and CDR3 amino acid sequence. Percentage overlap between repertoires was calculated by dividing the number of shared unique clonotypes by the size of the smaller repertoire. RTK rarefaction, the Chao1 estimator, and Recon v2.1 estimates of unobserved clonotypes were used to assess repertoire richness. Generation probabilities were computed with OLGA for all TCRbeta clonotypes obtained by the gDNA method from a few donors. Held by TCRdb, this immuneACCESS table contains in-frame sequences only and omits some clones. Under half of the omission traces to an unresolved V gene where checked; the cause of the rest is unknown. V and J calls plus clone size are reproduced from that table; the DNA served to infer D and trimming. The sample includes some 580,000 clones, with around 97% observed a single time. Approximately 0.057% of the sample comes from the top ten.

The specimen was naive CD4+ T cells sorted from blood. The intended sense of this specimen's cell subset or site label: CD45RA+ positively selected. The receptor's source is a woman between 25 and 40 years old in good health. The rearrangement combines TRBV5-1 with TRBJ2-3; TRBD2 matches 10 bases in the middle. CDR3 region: CASSFSAGGADTQYF. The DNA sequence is TGCGCCAGCAGCTTCTCAGCGGGAGGGGCGGATACGCAGTATTTT.